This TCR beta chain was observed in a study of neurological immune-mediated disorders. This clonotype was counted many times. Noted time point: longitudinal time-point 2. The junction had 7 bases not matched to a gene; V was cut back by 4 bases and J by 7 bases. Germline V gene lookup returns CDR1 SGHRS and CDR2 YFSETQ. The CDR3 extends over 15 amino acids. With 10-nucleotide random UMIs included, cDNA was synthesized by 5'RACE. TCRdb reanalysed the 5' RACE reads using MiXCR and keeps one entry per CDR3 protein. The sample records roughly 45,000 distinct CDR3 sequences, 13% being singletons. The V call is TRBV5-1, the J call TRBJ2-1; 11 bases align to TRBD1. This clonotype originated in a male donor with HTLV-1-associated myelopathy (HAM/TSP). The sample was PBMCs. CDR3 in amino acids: CASSVGQGAGNEQFF. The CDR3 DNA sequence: TGCGCCAGCAGCGTCGGACAGGGGGCGGGGAATGAGCAGTTCTTC.